This entry concerns a single T cell receptor (beta chain). These data are taken from a study of neoadjuvant anti-PD-1 for oral cavity cancer. Whole-study context: Nivolumab at 3 mg/kg was mostly given biweekly, three to four doses, pre-surgery.

Indicated time point: after neoadjuvant nivolumab, at surgical resection. Profiling relied on immunoSEQ multiplex PCR, and the TCRdb table lists in-frame clones only, not all of them. The table shows 15,000 or so clones, with about 76% occurring only once. V trimming: 3 bases; J trimming: 1 base; junction bases outside the gene matches: 1. CDR1 is SGHTS and CDR2 is YDEGEE in the germline V gene. The CDR3 extends over 15 amino acids. The source of this sequence is a person between 35 and 79 years old with oral cavity squamous cell carcinoma. Here the sequenced sample was PBMCs, taken after nivolumab (anti-PD-1) treatment. The chain links TRBV5-8 to TRBJ2-2; TRBD1 matches at 9 bases. The CDR3 loop reads CASSSGQGNTGELFF. The CDR3 bases are TGTGCCAGCAGCTCGGGACAGGGGAACACCGGGGAGCTGTTTTTT.